A single sample gave rise to the 7 T cell receptor beta chains below, sequenced in a study of blood T cell repertoires in COVID-19. Using immunoSEQ multiplex PCR, the repertoire was profiled, and TCRdb retains in-frame clones only, with some absent. The repertoire holds 120,000 to 150,000 clones, around 84% seen once, with approximately 38% in the top ten. Sequenced sample: peripheral blood. The receptors were gathered from a human donor in a cohort sampled during active COVID-19.

The genes are TRBV5-1 and TRBJ1-5; 7 bases agree with TRBD1. Germline CDR1 reads SGHRS; CDR2 reads YFSETQ. The V and J ends lost 1 base and 3 bases, in that order; junction bases with no gene match: 4. The CDR3 is 15 amino acids. CDR3 residues: CASSLTGDPNQPQHF. The CDR3 coding sequence is TGCGCCAGCAGCTTGACAGGGGACCCCAATCAGCCCCAGCATTTT. The full variable domain, its missing parts supplied by reference TRBV5-1 and TRBJ1-5, is KAGVTQTPRYLIKTRGQQVTLSCSPISGHRSVSWYQQTPGQGLQFLFEYFSETQRNKGNFPGRFSGRQFSNSRSEMNVSTLELGDSALYLCASSLTGDPNQPQHFGDGTRLSIL.

The chain recombines TRBV7-2 with TRBJ2-5, with 12 bases identical to TRBD1. V lost 5 bases and J lost 4; bases outside the gene matches: 11. The CDR3 is 17 residues long. Germline CDR1 SGHTA, CDR2 FQGNSA. The CDR3 DNA is TGTGCCAGCAGCGCGATTCCGGGACAGGGGGCAATAGAGACCCAGTACTTC. Protein: CASSAIPGQGAIETQYF.

This clone has a single count. The gene calls are TRBV7-2 and TRBJ2-2; 7 bases are a match to TRBD1. J gave up 6 bases and V 2 bases, and 3 bases lay outside the gene matches. Germline CDR1 SGHTA, CDR2 FQGNSA. This CDR3 has 14 amino acids. CDR3 region: CASSLSQGAGELFF. As DNA, the CDR3 is TGTGCCAGCAGCTTATCCCAGGGGGCCGGGGAGCTGTTTTTT.

V and J are TRBV28 and TRBJ1-5; weak D call: TRBD1 (6 bases). The CDR3 totals 12 residues. Trimming removed 3 bases from V and 11 bases from J, with 11 bases in between. Germline V gene lookup returns CDR1 MDHEN and CDR2 SYDVKM. The CDR3 region has the DNA TGTGCCAGCAGTTTCCTCAGGGGCTCCCAGCATTTT. Residues: CASSFLRGSQHF. The entire variable domain, with the rest obtained from reference TRBV28 and TRBJ1-5, is as follows: DVKVTQSSRYLVKRTGEKVFLECVQDMDHENMFWYRQDPGLGLRLIYFSYDVKMKEKGDIPEGYSVSREKKERFSLILESASTNQTSMYLCASSFLRGSQHFGDGTRLSIL.

This chain connects TRBV27 to TRBJ2-5; 8 nucleotides match TRBD2. With 5 bases clipped from V and 4 bases from J, the junction kept 12 bases outside the gene matches. This CDR3 has 16 residues. Germline V gene sequence: CDR1 MNHEY, CDR2 SMNVEV (reference sequence). Here the CDR3 DNA reads TGTGCCAGCAGTCCCCAGGCGGGGGGACCGGGAGAGACCCAGTACTTC. Protein product: CASSPQAGGPGETQYF.

The J gene is TRBJ2-5, the V gene TRBV6-5; 7 bases are a match to TRBD1. Per germline, CDR1 MNHEY and CDR2 SVGAGI. J lost 2 bases, V lost 6 bases, and 0 bases had no gene match. This CDR3 comprises 12 residues. CDR3 nucleotide sequence: TGTGCCAGCAGCAGGGGGCAAGAGACCCAGTACTTC. It codes for CASSRGQETQYF.

The gene calls are TRBV11-3 and TRBJ2-3; 8 bases fit TRBD1. The V gene's germline CDR1 is SGHNT and CDR2 YENEEA. Trimming took 5 bases from V and 5 from J; bases not matched to a gene: 6. The CDR3 totals 14 residues. CDR3 DNA sequence: TGTGCCAGCAGCCCCCAGGGGGCGATAGATACGCAGTATTTT. This codes for CASSPQGAIDTQYF.